This T cell receptor beta chain was sequenced for a study of control samples from healthy donors and cancer patients. Method: immunoSEQ multiplex PCR; TCRdb's copy keeps in-frame clones and lacks some. The sample consists of 78,000 or so clones, roughly 90% of them appearing once. The specimen was blood. The receptor was isolated from a woman aged 45-60 years in good health.

The CDR3 DNA reads as TGTGCCAGCAGAGGGAGGGGGAATGAAAAACTGTTTTTT. Encoded protein: CASRGRGNEKLFF. V and J are TRBV2 and TRBJ1-4; D possibly corresponds to TRBD1 (6 bases). Trimming cost V 6 bases and J 5 bases, with 10 bases left between them. The CDR3 runs to 13 residues. The V gene's germline CDR1 is SNHLY and CDR2 FYNNEI.